These 25 T cell receptor beta chains were all obtained from the same sample, sequenced in a study of neurological immune-mediated disorders. MiXCR, run by TCRdb on the 5' RACE reads, gives a single entry per CDR3 protein. The sample has 54,000 or so distinct CDR3 sequences, around 4% seen once. Sequenced input: PBMCs. The receptors stem from a man aged 55 to 69 with multiple sclerosis.

This clonotype was seen at least ten times. The genes are TRBV6-1 and TRBJ2-1; 8 bases align to TRBD2. V was pared by 10 bases and J by 0 bases, with 5 bases of the junction left unmatched. The CDR3 runs 14 residues. The germline V gene encodes CDR1 MNHNS and CDR2 SASEGT. This CDR3 is CATERGSSYNEQFF. DNA of the CDR3: TGTGCCACCGAGCGGGGGAGCTCCTACAATGAGCAGTTCTTC.

This clonotype was counted at least ten times. The CDR3 protein is CSVRLAGSFYEQYF. DNA of the CDR3: TGCAGCGTCCGACTAGCGGGAAGCTTCTACGAGCAGTACTTC. The chain carries TRBV29-1 and TRBJ2-7; 11 bases align to TRBD2. Germline V lookup: CDR1 SQVTM, CDR2 ANQGSEA. V trimming: 6 bases; J trimming: 3 bases; junction bases outside the gene matches: 7. CDR3 length: 14 residues.

In its sample, this clonotype was seen many times. J is TRBJ1-1 and V is TRBV12-1; TRBD1 is the table's D call, not checked against the DNA. TRBV12-1 is shown as a pseudogene. CDR3 length equals 17 residues. The CDR3 loop reads CASSFKDRQTGITEAFF. Written as DNA, the CDR3 is TGTGCCAGCAGCTTTAAGGACAGACAGACAGGGATCACTGAAGCTTTCTTT.

This clonotype occurred many times. The chain has TRBV20-1 and TRBJ1-1; TRBD1 is a possible D gene (5 bases). The V and J ends lost 2 bases and 3 bases respectively, with 13 bases between them. This CDR3 comprises 14 residues. The germline gives CDR1 DFQATT, CDR2 SNEGSKA (reference sequence). The DNA for the CDR3 is TGCAGTGCTAGATCCCCGACAGTTCACACTGAAGCTTTCTTT. This encodes CSARSPTVHTEAFF.

This clonotype was observed many times. The chain combines TRBV9 with TRBJ2-1; 12 nucleotides match TRBD2. The CDR3 totals 16 residues. V was pared by 2 bases and J by 6 bases, with 6 bases of the junction left unmatched. Germline CDR1 is SGDLS and CDR2 is YYNGEE. CDR3 region: CASSVLAGGPGNEQFF. DNA for the CDR3: TGTGCCAGCAGCGTCCTAGCGGGGGGGCCGGGCAATGAGCAGTTCTTC.

This clonotype has a count of ten or more. The CDR3 DNA reads TGTGCCAGCAGCAGCACTAGCGGGGGCTACAATGAGCAGTTCTTC. This translates into CASSSTSGGYNEQFF. V is TRBV3-1 and J is TRBJ2-1; TRBD2 aligns across 11 bases. V dropped 5 bases and J dropped 3; count of bases not matched to a gene: 3. The CDR3 is 15 residues long. Germline loops: CDR1 LGHDT, CDR2 YNNKEL (reference sequence).

This clonotype has a count of ten or more. The gene calls are TRBV2 and TRBJ2-1; 9 bases line up with TRBD2. Per germline, CDR1 SNHLY and CDR2 FYNNEI. Trimming cost V 7 bases and J 0 bases; bases outside gene matches: 7. This CDR3 spans 16 amino acids. In nucleotides, the CDR3 is TGTGCCAGCACTAGCCATAGCGGGAGCTCCTACAATGAGCAGTTCTTC. Its translation is CASTSHSGSSYNEQFF.

This clonotype was detected ten times or more. The chain links TRBV5-1 to TRBJ2-2, with TRBD1 matching 7 bases. Trimming removed 2 bases from V and 6 bases from J; junction bases left unmatched: 4. Germline values: CDR1 SGHRS, CDR2 YFSETQ. The CDR3 totals 14 residues. This chain's CDR3 is CASSFRQGPGELFF. CDR3 sequence (DNA): TGCGCCAGCAGCTTCCGACAGGGTCCCGGGGAGCTGTTTTTT.

In this sample, this clonotype turned up many times. The chain is built from TRBV11-2 and TRBJ1-1; D remains unclear. Germline V CDR1 and CDR2: SGHAT, FQNNGV. V shed 2 bases and J shed 1 base, with 5 bases lying between them. The CDR3 covers 13 residues. DNA of the CDR3: TGTGCCAGCAGCTTACTACAGAACACTGAAGCTTTCTTT. This translates into CASSLLQNTEAFF.

This clonotype was counted only a few times. The V call is TRBV28, the J call TRBJ2-1; no clear D. CDR1 is MDHEN, CDR2 SYDVKM, per germline. V lost 4 bases and J 8 bases, leaving 15 bases between the germline ends. The length of the CDR3 is 14 residues. In nucleotides, the CDR3 is TGTGCCAGCAGTTGGGCGTCAGGCGAGTATGAGCAGTTCTTC. Amino acid sequence: CASSWASGEYEQFF.

This clonotype appeared many times. The chain uses TRBV3-1 and TRBJ1-1; D is uncertain. The V and J ends lost 4 bases and 0 bases respectively, with 9 bases between them. The CDR3 contains 14 residues. CDR1 LGHDT and CDR2 YNNKEL come from the germline V gene (reference sequence). CDR3 in DNA: TGTGCCAGCAGCCTAAAGGCTGTGAACACTGAAGCTTTCTTT. Translation gives CASSLKAVNTEAFF.

This clonotype was seen repeatedly, ten times or more. The V gene is TRBV6-1, the J gene TRBJ2-6, with unresolved D. Germline assignment: CDR1 MNHNS and CDR2 SASEGT. Trimming left V 5 bases short and J 0 bases short, with 11 bases between. CDR3 length: 16 residues. The CDR3 sequence is CASSTLGGSGANVLTF. The CDR3 DNA reads as TGTGCCAGCAGTACTCTTGGTGGCTCTGGGGCCAACGTCCTGACTTTC.

This clonotype was observed many times. J is TRBJ1-1 and V is TRBV20-1, with 7 bases aligning to TRBD1. The CDR3 consists of 15 residues. Germline CDR1 and CDR2: DFQATT and SNEGSKA (reference sequence). The ends lost 0 bases at V and 5 bases at J; junction bases unmatched: 9. The CDR3 nucleotides read TGCAGTGCTAGAGACCCCCAGGGGGATCGTACTGAAGCTTTCTTT. Translated, it gives CSARDPQGDRTEAFF.

This clonotype was detected many times. The chain recombines TRBV10-3 with TRBJ2-2; possibly TRBD1 for D (5 bases). Germline V lookup: CDR1 ENHRY, CDR2 SYGVKD. Between the trimmed V and J ends, which lost 8 bases and 0 bases, there was a span of 16 bases. This CDR3 spans 16 amino acids. CDR3 sequence: CAIPALSRANTGELFF. The CDR3 coding sequence is TGTGCCATCCCGGCCCTTAGCAGGGCGAACACCGGGGAGCTGTTTTTT.

This clonotype showed up many times. The rearrangement joins TRBV20-1 to TRBJ2-1; D tentatively fits TRBD1 or TRBD2 (6 bases each). V lost 5 bases, J lost 0 bases, and 11 bases lay in between. CDR1 and CDR2 (germline): DFQATT, SNEGSKA (reference sequence). This CDR3 has 14 residues. CDR3 residues: CSAGKGGSYNEQFF. In DNA form, the CDR3 reads TGCAGTGCTGGTAAGGGGGGCTCCTACAATGAGCAGTTCTTC.

Only a few counts were recorded for this clonotype. This chain connects TRBV10-3 to TRBJ2-7, with D unresolved. Germline-derived CDR1 and CDR2 are ENHRY and SYGVKD. CDR3 length equals 12 residues. The germline V and J ends were trimmed by 8 bases and 0 bases, with 8 bases remaining between them. This CDR3 reads CAIRSSSYEQYF. Here the CDR3 DNA reads TGTGCCATCCGCTCTAGCTCCTACGAGCAGTACTTC.

This clonotype was counted many times. The chain employs TRBV20-1 and TRBJ1-5, with 9 bases fitting TRBD1. CDR3 size: 17 residues. Unmatched junction bases numbered 8, after V lost 1 base and J lost 1 base. Germline V gene data show CDR1 as DFQATT and CDR2 as SNEGSKA (reference sequence). CDR3 region: CSARAGQGSRSNQPQHF. CDR3 DNA: TGCAGTGCTAGAGCGGGACAGGGCTCGCGAAGCAATCAGCCCCAGCATTTT.

This clonotype was observed many times. The chain uses TRBV9 and TRBJ2-1, with D possibly matching TRBD2 (5 bases). Trimming left V 4 bases short and J 6 bases short, with 17 bases between. CDR1 and CDR2 (germline): SGDLS, YYNGEE. The CDR3 runs to 15 residues. The CDR3 DNA follows: TGTGCCAGCAGCCACTCGGGAATAGTTGCCAATGAGCAGTTCTTC. It codes for CASSHSGIVANEQFF.

This clonotype occurred many times. The chain is built from TRBV5-1 and TRBJ2-5, with D possibly matching TRBD2 (7 bases). V was clipped by 2 bases and J by 2 bases, with 13 bases between them. Germline-derived CDR1 and CDR2 are SGHRS and YFSETQ. CDR3 size: 15 residues. This CDR3 is CASSLRGGTQETQYF. The CDR3 DNA sequence: TGCGCCAGCAGCTTAAGGGGGGGTACGCAAGAGACCCAGTACTTC.

In this sample, this clonotype turned up many times. The chain is built from TRBV20-1 and TRBJ2-7; no reliable D call. Trimming removed 2 bases at V and 3 bases at J, with 5 bases between. The CDR3 runs 11 residues. The germline CDR1 and CDR2 sequences are DFQATT and SNEGSKA (reference sequence). The CDR3 region has the DNA TGCAGTGCTAGACGCGGCTACGAGCAGTACTTC. This gives the protein CSARRGYEQYF.

Note on this clonotype: A much larger clonotype is one base distant, so this may be a read error. V is TRBV20-1 and J is TRBJ1-6; tentatively, D is TRBD1 (5 bases). Looked up from germline, CDR1 is DFQATT and CDR2 is SNEGSKA (reference sequence). The CDR3 loop spans 15 amino acids. Trimming pared 5 bases from V and 9 bases from J, leaving 20 bases between. In DNA, the CDR3 is TGCAGTGCTCCCACACGACAGTGGGGCGGTTCACCCCTCCACTTT. Translated: CSAPTRQWGGSPLHF.

This clonotype was recorded a few times. V usage is TRBV20-1 and J usage is TRBJ2-3; possible D gene TRBD2, 5 bases. There are 14 residues in the CDR3. Trimming cost V 6 bases and J 0 bases, with 13 bases left between them. In germline, CDR1 is DFQATT, CDR2 SNEGSKA (reference sequence). CDR3 sequence: CSASVSVSTDTQYF. DNA of the CDR3: TGCAGTGCGTCGGTTAGCGTTAGCACAGATACGCAGTATTTT.

This clonotype was detected a few times. The chain employs TRBV20-1 and TRBJ2-7; no clear D. Trimming left V 7 bases short and J 0 bases short, with 10 bases between. There are 12 residues in the CDR3. Per the germline V gene, CDR1 is DFQATT and CDR2 is SNEGSKA (reference sequence). CDR3 coding DNA: TGCAGTGGCATACGGAGCTCCTACGAGCAGTACTTC. Amino acid sequence: CSGIRSSYEQYF.

This clonotype was counted ten times or more. The CDR3 region is CSAAQTGGYGYTF. CDR3 DNA sequence: TGCAGTGCTGCTCAAACGGGAGGCTATGGCTACACCTTC. This chain links TRBV20-1 with TRBJ1-2, with D unclear. V lost 5 bases to trimming and J lost 4 bases, with 14 bases between them. The V gene's germline CDR1 is DFQATT and CDR2 SNEGSKA (reference sequence). This CDR3 is built from 13 residues.

The sample holds many counts of this clonotype. The chain has TRBV20-1 and TRBJ2-1, with a possible D match to TRBD1 (6 bases). Germline values: CDR1 DFQATT, CDR2 SNEGSKA (reference sequence). This CDR3 has 16 amino acids. V dropped 2 bases and J dropped 2 bases, with 16 bases sitting between them. CDR3 sequence: CSARPPGHRPYNEQFF. The CDR3 DNA follows: TGCAGTGCTAGACCCCCGGGACACCGGCCCTACAATGAGCAGTTCTTC.